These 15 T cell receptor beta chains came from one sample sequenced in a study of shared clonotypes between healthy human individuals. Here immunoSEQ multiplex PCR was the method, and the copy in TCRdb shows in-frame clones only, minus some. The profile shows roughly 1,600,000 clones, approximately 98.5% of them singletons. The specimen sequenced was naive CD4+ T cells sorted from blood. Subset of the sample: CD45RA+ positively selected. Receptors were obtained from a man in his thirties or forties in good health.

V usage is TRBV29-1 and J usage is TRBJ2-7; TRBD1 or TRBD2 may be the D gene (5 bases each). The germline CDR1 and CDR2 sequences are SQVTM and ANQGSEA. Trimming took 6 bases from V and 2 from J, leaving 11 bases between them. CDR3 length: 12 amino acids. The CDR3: CSVLRGAYEQYF. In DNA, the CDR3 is TGCAGCGTCTTGAGGGGAGCCTACGAGCAGTACTTC.

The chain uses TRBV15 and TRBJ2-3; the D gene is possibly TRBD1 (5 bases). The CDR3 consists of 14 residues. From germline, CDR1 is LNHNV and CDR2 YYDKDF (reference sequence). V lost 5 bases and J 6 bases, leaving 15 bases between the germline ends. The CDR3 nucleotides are TGTGCCACCAGCGACCCACAGGACGCCGATACGCAGTATTTT. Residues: CATSDPQDADTQYF.

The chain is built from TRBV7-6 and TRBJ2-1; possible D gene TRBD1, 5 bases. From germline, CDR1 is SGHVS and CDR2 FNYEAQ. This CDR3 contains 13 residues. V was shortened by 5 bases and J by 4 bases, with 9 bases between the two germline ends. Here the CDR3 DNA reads TGTGCCAGCAGCGTTGGGGCATACAATGAGCAGTTCTTC. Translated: CASSVGAYNEQFF.

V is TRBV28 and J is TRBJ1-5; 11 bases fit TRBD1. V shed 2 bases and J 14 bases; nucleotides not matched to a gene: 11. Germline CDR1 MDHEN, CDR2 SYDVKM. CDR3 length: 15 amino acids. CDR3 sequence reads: CASSLPGTGGKVEHF. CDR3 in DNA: TGTGCCAGCAGTTTACCAGGGACAGGGGGAAAGGTTGAGCATTTT.

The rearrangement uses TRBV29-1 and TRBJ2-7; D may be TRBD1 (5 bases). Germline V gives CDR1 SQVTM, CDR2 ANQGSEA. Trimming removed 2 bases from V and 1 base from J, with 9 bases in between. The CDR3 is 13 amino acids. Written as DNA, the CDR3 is TGCAGCGTTGAAAAGCAGGGTTCCTACGAGCAGTACTTC. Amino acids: CSVEKQGSYEQYF.

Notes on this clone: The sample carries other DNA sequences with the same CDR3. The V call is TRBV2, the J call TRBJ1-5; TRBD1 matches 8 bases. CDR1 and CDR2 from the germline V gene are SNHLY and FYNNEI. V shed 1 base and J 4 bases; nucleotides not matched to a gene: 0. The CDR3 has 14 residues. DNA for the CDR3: TGTGCCAGCAGTGAAGGGACAGGGAATCAGCCCCAGCATTTT. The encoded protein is CASSEGTGNQPQHF.

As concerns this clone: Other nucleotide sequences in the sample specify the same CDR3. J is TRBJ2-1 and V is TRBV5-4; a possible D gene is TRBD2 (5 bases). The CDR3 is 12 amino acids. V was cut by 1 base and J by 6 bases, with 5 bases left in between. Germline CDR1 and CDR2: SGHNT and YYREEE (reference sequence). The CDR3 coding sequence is TGTGCCAGCAGCTTGACTAGCAATGAGCAGTTCTTC. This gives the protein CASSLTSNEQFF.

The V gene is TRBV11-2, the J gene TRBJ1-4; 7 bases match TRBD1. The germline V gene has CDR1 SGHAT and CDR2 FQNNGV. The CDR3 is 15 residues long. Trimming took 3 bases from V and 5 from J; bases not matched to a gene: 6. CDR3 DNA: TGTGCCAGCAGCTTTCGACAGGGTTGGAATGAAAAACTGTTTTTT. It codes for CASSFRQGWNEKLFF.

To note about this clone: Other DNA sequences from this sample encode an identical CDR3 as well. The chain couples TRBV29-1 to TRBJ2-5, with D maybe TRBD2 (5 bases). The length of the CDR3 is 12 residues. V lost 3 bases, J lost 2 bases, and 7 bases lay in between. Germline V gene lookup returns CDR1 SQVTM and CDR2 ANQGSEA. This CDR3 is CSVDSGQETQYF. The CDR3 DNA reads TGCAGCGTTGACAGCGGACAAGAGACCCAGTACTTC.

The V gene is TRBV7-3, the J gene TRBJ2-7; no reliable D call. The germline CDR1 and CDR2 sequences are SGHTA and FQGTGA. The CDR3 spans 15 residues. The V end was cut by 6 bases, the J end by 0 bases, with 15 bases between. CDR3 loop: CASSPTPADSYEQYF. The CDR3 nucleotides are TGTGCCAGCAGTCCTACCCCGGCAGACTCCTACGAGCAGTACTTC.

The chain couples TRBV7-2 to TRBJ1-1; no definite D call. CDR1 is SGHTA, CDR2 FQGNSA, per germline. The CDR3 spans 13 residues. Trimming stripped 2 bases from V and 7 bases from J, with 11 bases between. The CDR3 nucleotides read TGTGCCAGCAGCTTAATTCGGAGCGGTGAAGCTTTCTTT. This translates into CASSLIRSGEAFF.

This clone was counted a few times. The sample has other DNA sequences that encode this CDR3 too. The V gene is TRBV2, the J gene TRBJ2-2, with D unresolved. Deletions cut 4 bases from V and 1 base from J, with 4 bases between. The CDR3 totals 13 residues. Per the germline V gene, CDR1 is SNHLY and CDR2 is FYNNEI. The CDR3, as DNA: TGTGCCAGCAGTGGTGAGAACACCGGGGAGCTGTTTTTT. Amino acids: CASSGENTGELFF.

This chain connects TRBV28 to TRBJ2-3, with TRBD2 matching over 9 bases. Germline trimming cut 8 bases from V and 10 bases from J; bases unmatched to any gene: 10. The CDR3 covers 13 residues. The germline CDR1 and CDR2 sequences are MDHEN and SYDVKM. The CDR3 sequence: CASRREGPRSQYF. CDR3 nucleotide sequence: TGTGCCAGCCGGCGGGAGGGCCCTCGATCGCAGTATTTT.

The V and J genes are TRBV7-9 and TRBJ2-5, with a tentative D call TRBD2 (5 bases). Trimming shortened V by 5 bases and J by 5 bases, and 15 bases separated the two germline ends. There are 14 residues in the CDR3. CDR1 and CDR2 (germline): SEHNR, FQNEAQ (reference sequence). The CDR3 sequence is CASSRGTVGETQYF. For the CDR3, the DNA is TGTGCCAGCAGCCGGGGAACCGTGGGGGAGACCCAGTACTTC. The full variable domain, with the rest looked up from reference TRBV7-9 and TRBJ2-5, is DTGVSQNPRHKITKRGQNVTFRCDPISEHNRLYWYRQTLGQGPEFLTYFQNEAQLEKSRLLSDRFSAERPKGSFSTLEIQRTEQGDSAMYLCASSRGTVGETQYFGPGTRLLVL.

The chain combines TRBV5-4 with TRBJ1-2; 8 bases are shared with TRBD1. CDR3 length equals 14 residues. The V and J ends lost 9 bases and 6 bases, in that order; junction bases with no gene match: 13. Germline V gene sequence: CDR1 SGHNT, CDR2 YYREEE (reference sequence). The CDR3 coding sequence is TGTGCCATCTCGACGGTACAGGGGGTGGATGGCTACACCTTC. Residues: CAISTVQGVDGYTF. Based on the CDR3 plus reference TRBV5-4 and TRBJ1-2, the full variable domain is ETGVTQSPTHLIKTRGQQVTLRCSSQSGHNTVSWYQQALGQGPQFIFQYYREEENGRGNFPPRFSGLQFPNYSSELNVNALELDDSALYLCAISTVQGVDGYTFGSGTRLTVV.